This record covers a single T cell receptor (beta chain). Its antigen is not known. The sample belongs to a study of blood T cells in healthy people across ages. Regarding the study as a whole: Donors of long life had a larger count of naive CD4+ cells and greater diversity than aged donors. The diversity estimates, figures obtained from one million T cells, were considered underestimates. Nothing was known about donor CMV status, and this possibly confounded expanded clonotype changes. Per-million-T-cell TCR beta diversity fell roughly linearly with age.

It was with a sample-barcoded 5' primer and a J-beta primer mix that a second PCR of roughly 6 to 12 cycles was run. From the 5' RACE reads, TCRdb called clonotypes with MiXCR, one entry per CDR3 protein. The sample has over 600,000 distinct CDR3 sequences, 35% to 60% seen once. The CDR3 loop spans 14 amino acids. Germline lookup yields CDR1 DFQATT and CDR2 SNEGSKA (reference sequence). Unmatched junction bases numbered 5, after V lost 1 base and J lost 6 bases. The clonotype was recovered from an elderly man in good health. The chain recombines TRBV20-1 with TRBJ2-1; 8 bases map to TRBD2. The sequencing sample was made of blood. Here the CDR3 DNA reads TGCAGTGCTAGAGCGTCGGGAGGGTTCAATGAGCAGTTCTTC. It codes for CSARASGGFNEQFF.